This T cell receptor beta chain emerged from a study of neoadjuvant anti-PD-1 for oral cavity cancer. Study context: Patients without progression received a fourth nivolumab dose around day 43, then surgical resection on days 50-56.

Time point in this sample: after neoadjuvant nivolumab, at surgical resection. Libraries were prepared by immunoSEQ multiplex PCR; TCRdb keeps only in-frame clonotypes and omits some of them. Of around 35,000 clones listed, more than 35% are singletons. The CDR3 has 15 residues. CDR1 is LNHDA and CDR2 is SQIVND in the germline V gene (reference sequence). V shed 7 bases and J 2 bases; nucleotides not matched to a gene: 10. This TCR came from a person between 40 and 79 years old with oral cavity squamous cell carcinoma. The sample here was tumor tissue, taken after nivolumab (anti-PD-1) treatment. V usage is TRBV19 and J usage is TRBJ1-1, with 7 bases identical to TRBD1. CDR3 loop: CASIQRDSPNTEAFF. The CDR3 DNA follows: TGTGCCAGTATCCAAAGGGACAGCCCCAACACTGAAGCTTTCTTT.